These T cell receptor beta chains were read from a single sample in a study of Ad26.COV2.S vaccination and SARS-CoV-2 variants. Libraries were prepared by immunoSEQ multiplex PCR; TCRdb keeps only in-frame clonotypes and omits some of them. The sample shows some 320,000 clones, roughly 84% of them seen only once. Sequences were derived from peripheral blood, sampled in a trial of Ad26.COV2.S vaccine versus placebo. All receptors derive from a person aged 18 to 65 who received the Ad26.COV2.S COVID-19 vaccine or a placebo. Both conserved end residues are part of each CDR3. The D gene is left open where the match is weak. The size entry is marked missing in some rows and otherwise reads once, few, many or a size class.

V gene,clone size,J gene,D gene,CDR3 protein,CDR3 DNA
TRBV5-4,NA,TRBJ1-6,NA,CASQGTGSYNSPLHF,TGTGCCAGCCAGGGGACCGGCTCCTATAATTCACCCCTCCACTTT
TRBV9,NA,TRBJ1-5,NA,CASSVGGNSNQPQHF,TGTGCCAGCAGCGTAGGGGGAAATAGCAATCAGCCCCAGCATTTT
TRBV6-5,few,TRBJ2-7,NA,CASSSQGGAQEQYF,TGTGCCAGCAGTTCCCAAGGGGGGGCGCAAGAGCAGTACTTC
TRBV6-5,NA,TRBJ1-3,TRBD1,CASRDRAGSGNTIYF,TGTGCCAGCAGGGACAGGGCTGGCTCTGGAAACACCATATATTTT
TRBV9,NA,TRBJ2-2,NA,CASSVALGISSGELFF,TGTGCCAGCAGCGTAGCCCTGGGGATTTCCAGCGGGGAGCTGTTTTTT
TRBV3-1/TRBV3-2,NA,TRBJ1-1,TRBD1,CASSILGQENTEAFF,TGTGCCAGCAGCATCTTAGGACAGGAGAACACTGAAGCTTTCTTT
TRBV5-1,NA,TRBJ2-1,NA,CASSLAGRQTYNEQFF,TGCGCCAGCAGCTTGGCGGGCAGACAAACCTACAATGAGCAGTTCTTC
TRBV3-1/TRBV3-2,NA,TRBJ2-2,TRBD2,CASSQRDRGGVNTGELFF,TGTGCCAGCAGCCAACGGGACCGGGGGGGAGTGAACACCGGGGAGCTGTTTTTT
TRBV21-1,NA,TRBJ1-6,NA,CASSDGDFGASYNSPLHF,TGTGCCAGCAGCGACGGGGACTTCGGCGCCTCCTATAATTCACCCCTCCACTTT
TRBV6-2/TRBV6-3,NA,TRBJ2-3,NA,CASSYGLTSSDTQYF,TGTGCCAGCAGTTACGGGCTTACCTCGTCAGATACGCAGTATTTT
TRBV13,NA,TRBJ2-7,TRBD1,CASSPLTGSSYEQYF,TGTGCCAGCAGCCCACTGACAGGGAGCTCCTACGAGCAGTACTTC
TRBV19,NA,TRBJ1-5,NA,CASSIEGGMGDQPQHF,TGTGCCAGTAGTATAGAGGGGGGTATGGGGGATCAGCCCCAGCATTTT
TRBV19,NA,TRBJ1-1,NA,CASSIVGRGNTEAFF,TGTGCCAGTAGTATAGTAGGCAGGGGAAACACTGAAGCTTTCTTT
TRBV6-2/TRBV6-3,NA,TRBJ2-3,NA,CASSYRGLFGDTQYF,TGTGCCAGCAGTTACCGAGGACTTTTTGGAGATACGCAGTATTTT
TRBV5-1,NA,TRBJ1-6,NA,CASSLESNDNSPLHF,TGCGCCAGCAGCTTGGAATCGAACGATAATTCACCCCTCCACTTT
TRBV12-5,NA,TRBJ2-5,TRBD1,CASGWGQGIGETQYF,TGTGCTAGTGGCTGGGGACAGGGAATAGGAGAGACCCAGTACTTC
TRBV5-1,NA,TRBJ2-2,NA,CASSLITGELFF,TGCGCCAGCAGCTTGATTACCGGGGAGCTGTTTTTT
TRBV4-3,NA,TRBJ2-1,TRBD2,CASSQAPRTSGGASNEQFF,TGCGCCAGCAGCCAAGCCCCCAGGACTAGCGGGGGGGCTAGCAATGAGCAGTTCTTC
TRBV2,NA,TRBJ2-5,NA,CASSAGETQYF,TGTGCCAGCAGTGCCGGAGAAACCCAGTACTTC
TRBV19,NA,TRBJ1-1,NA,CASSPFLRGLNTEAFF,TGTGCCAGTAGTCCCTTCCTCAGGGGCCTGAACACTGAAGCTTTCTTT
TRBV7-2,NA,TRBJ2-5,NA,CASSSGGSGTQYF,TGTGCCAGCAGCTCGGGCGGGTCCGGGACCCAGTACTTC
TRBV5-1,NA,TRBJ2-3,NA,CASSLSQGADTQYF,TGCGCCAGCAGCTTGAGCCAGGGTGCAGATACGCAGTATTTT
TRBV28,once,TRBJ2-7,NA,CASQMVGQGGYEQYF,TGTGCCAGCCAGATGGTCGGACAGGGAGGGTACGAGCAGTACTTC
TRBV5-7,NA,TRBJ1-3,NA,CASSLYQVPHGNTIYF,TGTGCCAGCAGCTTGTACCAGGTCCCGCACGGAAACACCATATATTTT
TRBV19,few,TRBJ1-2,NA,CASSSRGSSGGFYGYTF,TGTGCCAGTAGTAGTAGGGGGAGTTCCGGCGGATTCTATGGCTACACCTTC
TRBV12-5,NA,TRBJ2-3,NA,CASGPDSSTDTQYF,TGTGCTAGTGGCCCCGACAGTAGCACAGATACGCAGTATTTT
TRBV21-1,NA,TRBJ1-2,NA,CASSKRRQGDNGYTF,TGTGCCAGCAGCAAACGTCGGCAGGGGGATAATGGCTACACCTTC
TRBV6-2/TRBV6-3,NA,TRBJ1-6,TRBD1,CASSDRDRGLSPLHF,TGTGCCAGCAGCGACCGGGACAGGGGGCTGTCACCCCTCCACTTT
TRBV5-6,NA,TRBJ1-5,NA,CASSEEGPAEKSNQPQHF,TGTGCCAGCAGCGAGGAGGGTCCGGCGGAGAAAAGCAATCAGCCCCAGCATTTT
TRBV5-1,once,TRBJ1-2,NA,CASSLITTGYGYTF,TGCGCCAGCAGCTTGATTACAACAGGCTATGGCTACACCTTC
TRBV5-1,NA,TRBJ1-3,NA,CASSLGSSGRGNTIYF,TGCGCCAGCAGTCTTGGGAGTTCGGGAAGGGGAAACACCATATATTTT
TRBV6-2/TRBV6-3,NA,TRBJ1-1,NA,CASSASRGEAFF,TGTGCCAGCAGTGCATCCAGGGGAGAAGCTTTCTTT
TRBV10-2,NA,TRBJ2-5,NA,CASSRDTQETQYF,TGCGCCAGCTCCCGGGACACCCAAGAGACCCAGTACTTC
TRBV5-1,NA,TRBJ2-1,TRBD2,CASSPQGLAGDEQFF,TGCGCCAGCAGCCCTCAAGGACTAGCGGGTGATGAGCAGTTCTTC
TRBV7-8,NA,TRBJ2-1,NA,CASSPQPGSGFKTNEQFF,TGTGCCAGCAGCCCTCAGCCTGGCTCGGGGTTCAAAACTAATGAGCAGTTCTTC
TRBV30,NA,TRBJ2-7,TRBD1,CAWSIDRAQPYF,TGTGCCTGGAGTATCGACAGGGCCCAACCGTACTTC
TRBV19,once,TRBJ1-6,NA,CASEGQSINSPLHF,TGTGCCAGTGAAGGACAGTCTATTAATTCACCCCTCCACTTT
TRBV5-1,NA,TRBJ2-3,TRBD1,CASSTGQVTDTQYF,TGCGCCAGCAGCACCGGACAGGTCACAGATACGCAGTATTTT
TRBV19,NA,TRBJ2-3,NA,CASSIRLSTDTQYF,TGTGCCAGTAGTATTCGGCTTAGCACAGATACGCAGTATTTT
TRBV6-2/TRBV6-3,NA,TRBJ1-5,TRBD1,CASSYSGQGGNQPQHF,TGTGCCAGCAGTTACTCGGGACAGGGAGGCAATCAGCCCCAGCATTTT
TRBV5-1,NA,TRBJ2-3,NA,CASSLRGAMGTDTQYF,TGCGCCAGCAGCTTGAGGGGGGCCATGGGCACAGATACGCAGTATTTT
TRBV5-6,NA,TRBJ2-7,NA,CASSWDRTATEGQYF,TGTGCCAGCAGCTGGGACCGGACGGCTACAGAGGGGCAGTACTTC
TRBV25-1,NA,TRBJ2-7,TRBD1,CASSPRDRGTLMYEQYF,TGTGCCAGCAGTCCCCGGGACAGAGGGACCCTCATGTACGAGCAGTACTTC
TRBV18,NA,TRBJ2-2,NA,CASSPPGRGSGELFF,TGTGCCAGCTCACCACCGGGTAGGGGATCCGGGGAGCTGTTTTTT
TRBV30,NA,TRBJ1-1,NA,CAWVQVQDTEAFF,TGTGCCTGGGTACAGGTGCAAGACACTGAAGCTTTCTTT
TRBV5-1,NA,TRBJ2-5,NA,CASSTWWGAKETQYF,TGCGCCAGCAGCACTTGGTGGGGGGCCAAAGAGACCCAGTACTTC
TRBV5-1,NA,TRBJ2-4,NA,CASSLDQGSNIQYF,TGCGCCAGCAGCTTGGACCAGGGGTCGAACATTCAGTACTTC
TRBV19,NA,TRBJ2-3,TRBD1,CASSTAHRGHTQYF,TGTGCCAGTAGTACAGCGCACAGGGGGCATACGCAGTATTTT
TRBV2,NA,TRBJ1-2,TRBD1,CASSGTGGSGYTF,TGTGCCAGCAGTGGAACAGGGGGTTCTGGCTACACCTTC
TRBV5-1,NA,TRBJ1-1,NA,CASSLVSVNTEAFF,TGCGCCAGCAGCTTGGTTTCCGTGAACACTGAAGCTTTCTTT
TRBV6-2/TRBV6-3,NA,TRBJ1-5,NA,CASSSPAGGSNQPQHF,TGTGCCAGCAGTTCCCCGGCCGGAGGGAGCAATCAGCCCCAGCATTTT
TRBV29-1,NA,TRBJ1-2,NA,CSVGPGADYGYTF,TGCAGCGTTGGGCCGGGGGCGGACTATGGCTACACCTTC
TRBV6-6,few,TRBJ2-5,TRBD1,CASSGQGRETQYF,TGTGCCAGCAGTGGACAGGGACGGGAGACCCAGTACTTC
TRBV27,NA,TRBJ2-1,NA,CASSSTTVNNEQFF,TGTGCCAGCAGTTCCACGACAGTTAACAATGAGCAGTTCTTC